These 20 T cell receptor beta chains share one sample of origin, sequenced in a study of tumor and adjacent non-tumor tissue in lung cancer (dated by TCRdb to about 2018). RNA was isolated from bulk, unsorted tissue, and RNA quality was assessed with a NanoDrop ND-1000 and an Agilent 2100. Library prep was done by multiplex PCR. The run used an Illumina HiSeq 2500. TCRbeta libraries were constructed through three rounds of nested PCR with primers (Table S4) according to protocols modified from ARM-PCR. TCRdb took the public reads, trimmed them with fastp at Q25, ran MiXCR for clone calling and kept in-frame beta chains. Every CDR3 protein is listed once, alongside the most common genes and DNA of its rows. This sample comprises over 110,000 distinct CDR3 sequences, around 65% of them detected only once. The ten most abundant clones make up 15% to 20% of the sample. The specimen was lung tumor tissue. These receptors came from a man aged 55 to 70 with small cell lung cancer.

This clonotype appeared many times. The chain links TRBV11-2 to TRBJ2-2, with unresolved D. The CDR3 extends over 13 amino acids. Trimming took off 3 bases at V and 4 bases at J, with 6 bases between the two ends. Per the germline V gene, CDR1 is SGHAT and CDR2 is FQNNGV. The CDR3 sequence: CASSFLRTGELFF. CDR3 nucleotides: TGTGCCAGCAGCTTCCTTCGCACCGGGGAGCTGTTTTTT.

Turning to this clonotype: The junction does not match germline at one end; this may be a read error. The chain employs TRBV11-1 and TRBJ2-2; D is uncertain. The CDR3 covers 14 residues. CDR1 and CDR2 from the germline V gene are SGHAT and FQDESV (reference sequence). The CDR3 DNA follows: TGTGCCAGCACCTGGATATCGAACAACGGGGAGCTGTTTTTT. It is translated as CASTWISNNGELFF.

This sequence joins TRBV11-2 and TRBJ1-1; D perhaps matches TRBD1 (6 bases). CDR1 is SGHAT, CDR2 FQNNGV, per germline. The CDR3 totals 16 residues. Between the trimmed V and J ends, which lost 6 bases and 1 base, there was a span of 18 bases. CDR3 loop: CASRPTGSGQNTEAFF. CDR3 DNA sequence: TGTGCCAGCAGGCCAACAGGGTCGGGACAGAACACTGAAGCTTTCTTT.

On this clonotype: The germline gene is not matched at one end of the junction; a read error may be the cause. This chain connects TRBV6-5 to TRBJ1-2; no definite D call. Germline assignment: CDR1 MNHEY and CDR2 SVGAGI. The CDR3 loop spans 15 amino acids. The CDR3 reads CASSYNGGKAYGYIF. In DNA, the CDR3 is TGTGCCAGCAGTTACAATGGCGGCAAGGCCTATGGCTACATCTTC.

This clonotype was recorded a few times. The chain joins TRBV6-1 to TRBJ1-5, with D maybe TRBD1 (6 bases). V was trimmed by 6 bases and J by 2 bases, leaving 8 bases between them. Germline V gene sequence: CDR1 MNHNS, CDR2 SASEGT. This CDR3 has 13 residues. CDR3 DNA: TGTGCCAGCAGGGACAGCCGCAATCAGCCCCAGCATTTT. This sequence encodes CASRDSRNQPQHF.

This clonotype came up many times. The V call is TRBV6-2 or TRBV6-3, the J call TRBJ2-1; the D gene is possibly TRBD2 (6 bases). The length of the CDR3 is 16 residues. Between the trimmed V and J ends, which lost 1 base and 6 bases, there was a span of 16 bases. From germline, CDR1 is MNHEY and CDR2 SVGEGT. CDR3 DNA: TGTGCCAGCAGTTACTGGGACTCCCCACTGGGCAATGAGCAGTTCTTC. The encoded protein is CASSYWDSPLGNEQFF.

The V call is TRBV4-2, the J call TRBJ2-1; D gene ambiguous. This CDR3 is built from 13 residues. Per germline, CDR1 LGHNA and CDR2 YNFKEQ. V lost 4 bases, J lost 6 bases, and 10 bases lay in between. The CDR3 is CASSPQVGNEQFF. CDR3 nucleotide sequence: TGTGCCAGCAGCCCCCAAGTCGGCAATGAGCAGTTCTTC.

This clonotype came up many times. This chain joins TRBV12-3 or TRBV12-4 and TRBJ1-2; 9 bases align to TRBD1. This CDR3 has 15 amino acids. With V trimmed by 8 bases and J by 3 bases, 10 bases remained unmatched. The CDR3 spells CASGVTGGADYGYTF. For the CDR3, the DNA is TGTGCCAGCGGCGTAACAGGGGGCGCCGACTATGGCTACACCTTC.

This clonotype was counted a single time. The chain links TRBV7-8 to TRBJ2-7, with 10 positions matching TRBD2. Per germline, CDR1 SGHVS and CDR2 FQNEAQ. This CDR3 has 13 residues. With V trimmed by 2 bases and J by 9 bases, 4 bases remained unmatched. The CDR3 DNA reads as TGTGCCAGCAGCTTAAGTAGGACTAGCGGGCAGTACTTC. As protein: CASSLSRTSGQYF.

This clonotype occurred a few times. The CDR3 loop reads CASRDRESTEAFF. The CDR3 DNA reads as TGTGCCAGCAGGGACAGGGAGAGCACTGAAGCTTTCTTT. The chain has TRBV12-3 or TRBV12-4 and TRBJ1-1; 8 bases are shared with TRBD1. The CDR3 length is 13 residues. J lost 4 bases, V lost 6 bases, and 4 bases had no gene match.

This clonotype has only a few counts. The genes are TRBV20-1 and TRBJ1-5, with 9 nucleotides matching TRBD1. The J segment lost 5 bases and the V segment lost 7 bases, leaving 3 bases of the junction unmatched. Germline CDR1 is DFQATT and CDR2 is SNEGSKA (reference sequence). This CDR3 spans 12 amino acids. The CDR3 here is CSVDRGDQPQHF. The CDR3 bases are TGCAGTGTTGACAGGGGGGATCAGCCCCAGCATTTT.

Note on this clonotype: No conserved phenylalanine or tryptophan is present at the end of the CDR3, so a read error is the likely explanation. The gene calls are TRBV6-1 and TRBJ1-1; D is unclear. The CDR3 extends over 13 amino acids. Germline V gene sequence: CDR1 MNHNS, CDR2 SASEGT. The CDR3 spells CASMGTVNTKAFL. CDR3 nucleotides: TGTGCCAGCATGGGCACAGTGAACACTAAAGCTTTCCTT.

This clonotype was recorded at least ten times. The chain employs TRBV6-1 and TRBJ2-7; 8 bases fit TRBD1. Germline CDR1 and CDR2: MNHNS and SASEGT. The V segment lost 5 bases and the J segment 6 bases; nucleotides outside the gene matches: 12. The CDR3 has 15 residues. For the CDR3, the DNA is TGTGCCAGCAGTCCTGGGGGCCAGGGGGCCCTCGAGCAGTACGTC. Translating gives CASSPGGQGALEQYV.

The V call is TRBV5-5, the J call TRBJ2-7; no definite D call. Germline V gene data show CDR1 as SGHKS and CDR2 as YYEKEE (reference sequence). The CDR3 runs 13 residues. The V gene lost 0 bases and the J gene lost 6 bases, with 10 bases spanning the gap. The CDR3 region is CASSLGPSVEQYF. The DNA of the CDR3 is TGTGCCAGCAGCTTGGGGCCCTCCGTCGAGCAGTACTTC.

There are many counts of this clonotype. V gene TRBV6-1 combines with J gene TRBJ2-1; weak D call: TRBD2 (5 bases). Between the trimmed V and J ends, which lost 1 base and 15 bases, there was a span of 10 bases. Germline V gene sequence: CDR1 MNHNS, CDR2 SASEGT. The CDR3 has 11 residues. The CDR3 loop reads CASSEGRRRFF. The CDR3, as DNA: TGTGCCAGCAGTGAAGGCCGGAGGCGGTTCTTC.

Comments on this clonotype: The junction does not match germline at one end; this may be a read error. DNA for the CDR3: TGCAATGCTAGGGGGACTAGTGGGAGAGAGACCCAGTACTTC. Encoded protein: CNARGTSGRETQYF. V gene TRBV20-1 combines with J gene TRBJ2-5; 8 positions agree with TRBD2. The CDR3 runs 14 residues. The germline V gene has CDR1 DFQATT and CDR2 SNEGSKA (reference sequence).

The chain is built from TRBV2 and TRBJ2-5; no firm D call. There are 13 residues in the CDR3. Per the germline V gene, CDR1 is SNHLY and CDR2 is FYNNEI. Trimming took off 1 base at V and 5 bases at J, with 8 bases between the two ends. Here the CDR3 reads CASSEEGGETQYF. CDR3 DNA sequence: TGTGCCAGCAGTGAAGAGGGTGGTGAGACCCAGTACTTC. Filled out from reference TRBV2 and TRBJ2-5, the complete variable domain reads EPEVTQTPSHQVTQMGQEVILRCVPISNHLYFYWYRQILGQKVEFLVSFYNNEISEKSEIFDDQFSVERPDGSNFTLKIRSTKLEDSAMYFCASSEEGGETQYFGPGTRLLVL.

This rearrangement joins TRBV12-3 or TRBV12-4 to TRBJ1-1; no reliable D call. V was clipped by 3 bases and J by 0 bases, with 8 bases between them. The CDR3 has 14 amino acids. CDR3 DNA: TGTGCCAGCAGTTTTGCGGGATTGAACACTGAAGCTTTCTTT. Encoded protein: CASSFAGLNTEAFF.

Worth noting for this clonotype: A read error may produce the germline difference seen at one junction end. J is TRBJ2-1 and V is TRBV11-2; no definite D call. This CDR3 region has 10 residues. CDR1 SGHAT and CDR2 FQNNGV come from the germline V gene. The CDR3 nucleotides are TGTGTCAGCAGCGTCAGTGAGCAGTTCTTC. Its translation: CVSSVSEQFF.

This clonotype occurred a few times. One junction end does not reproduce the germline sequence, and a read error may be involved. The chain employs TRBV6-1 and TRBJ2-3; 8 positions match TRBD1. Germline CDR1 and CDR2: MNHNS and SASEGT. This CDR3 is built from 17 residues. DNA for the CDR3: TGTGCAAGCAGTGAACCCCCCGGGACAGGCCACACAGATACGCAGTATTTT. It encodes CASSEPPGTGHTDTQYF.